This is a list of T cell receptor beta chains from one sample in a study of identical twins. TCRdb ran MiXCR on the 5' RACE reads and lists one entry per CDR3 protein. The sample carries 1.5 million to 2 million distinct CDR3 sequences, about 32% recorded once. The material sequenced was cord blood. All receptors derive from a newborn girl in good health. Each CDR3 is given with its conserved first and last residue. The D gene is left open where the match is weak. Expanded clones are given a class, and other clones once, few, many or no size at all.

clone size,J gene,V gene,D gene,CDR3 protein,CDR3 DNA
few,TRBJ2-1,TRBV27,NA,CASSLSNPQETQFF,TGTGCCAGCAGTTTATCGAATCCCCAAGAGACCCAGTTCTTC
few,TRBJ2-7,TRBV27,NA,CASSRSAGPYNEQYF,TGTGCCAGCAGTCGCTCGGCGGGGCCATACAATGAGCAGTACTTC
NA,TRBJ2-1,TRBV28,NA,CASCRGSRSYNEQFF,TGTGCCAGCTGCCGGGGCAGTCGATCCTACAATGAGCAGTTCTTC
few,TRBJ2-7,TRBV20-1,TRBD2,CSFTSGSNYEQYF,TGCAGCTTTACTAGCGGGAGTAACTACGAGCAGTACTTC
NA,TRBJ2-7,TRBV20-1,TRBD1,CSAGRGQGVYEQYF,TGCAGTGCTGGCAGGGGGCAGGGCGTCTACGAGCAGTACTTC
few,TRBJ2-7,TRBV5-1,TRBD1,CASSFSFTGQGQDNEQYF,TGCGCCAGCAGCTTTTCATTCACCGGACAGGGTCAGGACAATGAGCAGTACTTC
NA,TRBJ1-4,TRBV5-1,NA,CASSLEGRPDEKLFF,TGCGCCAGCAGCTTGGAAGGGCGTCCGGATGAAAAACTGTTTTTT
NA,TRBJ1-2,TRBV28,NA,CASTLGGAGYYGYTF,TGTGCCAGCACCCTGGGGGGCGCCGGGTACTATGGCTACACCTTC
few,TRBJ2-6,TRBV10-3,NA,CAITHGAGANVLTF,TGTGCCATAACGCACGGCGCTGGGGCCAACGTCCTGACTTTC
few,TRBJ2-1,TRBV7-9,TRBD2,CASSFPLTSGTTYNEQFF,TGTGCCAGCAGCTTTCCCCTGACTAGCGGGACGACCTACAATGAGCAGTTCTTC
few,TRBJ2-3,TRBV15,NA,CATSRDPGSTDTQYF,TGTGCCACCAGCAGAGATCCGGGCTCCACAGATACGCAGTATTTT
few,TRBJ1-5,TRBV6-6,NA,CASSPARVGNQPQHF,TGTGCCAGCAGCCCCGCCAGGGTAGGCAATCAGCCCCAGCATTTT
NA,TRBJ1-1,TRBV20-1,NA,CSARVPRANTEAFF,TGCAGTGCTAGAGTTCCCAGGGCAAACACTGAAGCTTTCTTT
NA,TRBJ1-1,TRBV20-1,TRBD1,CSARADRASEAFF,TGCAGTGCTAGAGCGGACAGGGCGTCTGAAGCTTTCTTT
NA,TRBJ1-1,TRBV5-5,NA,CASRPGEGYTEAFF,TGTGCCAGCAGACCAGGGGAAGGTTACACTGAAGCTTTCTTT
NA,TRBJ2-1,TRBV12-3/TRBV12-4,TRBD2,CASSPGLAGLTGEQFF,TGTGCCAGCAGTCCAGGACTAGCGGGGCTGACGGGTGAGCAGTTCTTC
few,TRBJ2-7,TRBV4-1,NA,CASSEIRGRIYEQYF,TGCGCCAGCAGCGAAATTAGGGGACGGATCTACGAGCAGTACTTC
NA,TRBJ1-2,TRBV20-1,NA,CSASPGLVYGYTF,TGCAGTGCTAGCCCCGGACTCGTCTATGGCTACACCTTC
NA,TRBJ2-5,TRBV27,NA,CASSSTGIETQYF,TGTGCCAGCAGTTCCACAGGGATTGAGACCCAGTACTTC
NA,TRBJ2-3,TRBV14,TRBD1,CASSQDPDRPDSTDTQYF,TGTGCCAGCAGCCAAGACCCGGACAGGCCGGATAGCACAGATACGCAGTATTTT
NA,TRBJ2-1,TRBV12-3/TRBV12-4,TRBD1,CASSLHTGGYNEQFF,TGTGCCAGCAGTTTACACACAGGGGGCTACAATGAGCAGTTCTTC
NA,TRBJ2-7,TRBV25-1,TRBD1,CASSTTGGASYEQYF,TGTGCCAGCAGTACTACAGGGGGCGCGTCCTACGAGCAGTACTTC
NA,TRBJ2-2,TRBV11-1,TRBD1,CASSRDRGRELFF,TGTGCCAGCAGCCGGGACAGGGGACGGGAGCTGTTTTTT
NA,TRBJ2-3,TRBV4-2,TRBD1,CASSQDRDRGMTDAQYF,TGTGCCAGCAGCCAAGACCGGGACAGGGGGATGACAGATGCGCAGTATTTT
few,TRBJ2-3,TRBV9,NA,CASTVGGTDTQYF,TGTGCCAGCACGGTGGGAGGCACAGATACGCAGTATTTT
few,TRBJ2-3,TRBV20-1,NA,CSATPVRRDRVAQYF,TGCAGTGCTACCCCCGTCAGGAGGGATCGTGTTGCGCAGTATTTT
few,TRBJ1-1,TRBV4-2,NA,CASSQVTGNTEAFF,TGTGCCAGCAGCCAAGTTACTGGGAACACTGAAGCTTTCTTT
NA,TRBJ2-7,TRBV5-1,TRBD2,CASSLNSGTRGLEQYF,TGCGCCAGCAGCTTGAACTCCGGGACTAGGGGCCTCGAGCAGTACTTC
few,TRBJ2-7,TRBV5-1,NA,CASSFGLAATYEQYF,TGCGCCAGCAGCTTTGGATTAGCGGCCACCTACGAGCAGTACTTC
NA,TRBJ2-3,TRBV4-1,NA,CASSWGSPDTDTQYF,TGCGCCAGCAGCTGGGGGTCGCCCGACACAGATACGCAGTATTTT
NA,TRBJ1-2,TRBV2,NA,CASSLADRYYGYTF,TGTGCCAGCAGTCTTGCGGACCGCTACTATGGCTACACCTTC
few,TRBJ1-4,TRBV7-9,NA,CASSGRAVEKLFF,TGTGCCAGCAGTGGACGCGCGGTTGAAAAACTGTTTTTT
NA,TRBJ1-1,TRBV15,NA,CATSGVVTGLDTEAFF,TGTGCCACCAGCGGAGTGGTCACGGGTTTGGACACTGAAGCTTTCTTT
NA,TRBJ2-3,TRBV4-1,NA,CASSQLLGTPDTQYF,TGCGCCAGCAGCCAATTGCTAGGAACCCCAGATACGCAGTATTTT
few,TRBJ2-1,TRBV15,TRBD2,CATSRDPIASGNNNEQFF,TGTGCCACCAGCAGAGATCCGATCGCTAGCGGAAATAACAATGAGCAGTTCTTC
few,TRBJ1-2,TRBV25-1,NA,CASSDPGKHGYTF,TGTGCCAGCAGTGACCCAGGGAAGCATGGCTACACCTTC
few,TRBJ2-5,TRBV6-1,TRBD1,CASTDRGRETQYF,TGTGCCAGCACGGACAGGGGAAGGGAGACCCAGTACTTC
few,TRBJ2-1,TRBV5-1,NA,CASSFDGLLYNEQFF,TGCGCCAGCAGTTTCGACGGACTACTCTACAATGAGCAGTTCTTC
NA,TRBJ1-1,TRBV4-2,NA,CASSPRRQTNTEAFF,TGTGCCAGCAGCCCCCGAAGGCAAACGAACACTGAAGCTTTCTTT
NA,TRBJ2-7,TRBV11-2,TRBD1,CASSVQTGGEQYF,TGTGCCAGCAGCGTACAAACAGGGGGCGAGCAGTACTTC
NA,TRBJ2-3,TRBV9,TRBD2,CASSVVREGASDTQYF,TGTGCCAGCAGCGTAGTCCGGGAGGGAGCGTCGGATACGCAGTATTTT
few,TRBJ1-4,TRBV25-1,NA,CASSEYNNNEKLFF,TGTGCCAGCAGTGAATACAACAATAATGAAAAACTGTTTTTT